Following are 27 T cell receptor beta chains from one sample sequenced in a study of OX40 agonist ivuxolimab in advanced cancers. TCRdb's copy holds only in-frame clones and misses some; the assay was immunoSEQ multiplex PCR. The table records 85,000 to 100,000 clones, around 87% of them present only once. The sample in question was CD4+ or CD8+ T cells sorted from blood, obtained in a trial of the OX40 agonist ivuxolimab. The receptors originated from an adult with an advanced solid tumor such as melanoma, head and neck, liver or kidney cancer.

This clone is labeled medium-sized (0.01 to 0.1%). The chain links TRBV9 to TRBJ1-3, with a possible D match to TRBD1 (5 bases). The CDR3 is made up of 14 amino acids. V was pared by 4 bases and J by 4 bases, with 12 bases between. Germline V gene data show CDR1 as SGDLS and CDR2 as YYNGEE. In DNA form, the CDR3 reads TGTGCCAGCAGCCCCGGGGGAGCGGGAAACACCATATATTTT. This gives the protein CASSPGGAGNTIYF.

This chain uses TRBV29-1 with TRBJ2-5, with 7 nucleotides matching TRBD2. With 3 bases clipped from V and 4 bases from J, the junction kept 8 bases outside the gene matches. The germline gives CDR1 SQVTM, CDR2 ANQGSEA. This CDR3 has 14 amino acids. The CDR3 DNA reads TGCAGCGTTGAGTCGCGGGAGAGGGGAGAGACCCAGTACTTC. Its protein product is CSVESRERGETQYF.

This clone was seen a handful of times. This chain connects TRBV19 to TRBJ2-1; D call uncertain. The CDR3 has 13 residues. The ends were cut back, 5 bases at V and 5 bases at J, with 10 bases in the middle. Germline assignment: CDR1 LNHDA and CDR2 SQIVND (reference sequence). CDR3 region: CASSWSANNEQFF. Here the CDR3 DNA reads TGTGCCAGTAGTTGGTCCGCCAACAATGAGCAGTTCTTC.

This chain uses TRBV9 with TRBJ2-1; 10 positions match TRBD2. Germline V gene data show CDR1 as SGDLS and CDR2 as YYNGEE. Trimming cost V 4 bases and J 4 bases; bases outside gene matches: 8. The CDR3 extends over 16 amino acids. The CDR3 is CASSPPSGRLYNEQFF. CDR3 in DNA: TGTGCCAGCAGCCCCCCTAGCGGGAGACTTTACAATGAGCAGTTCTTC.

The chain combines TRBV7-3 with TRBJ2-3; tentative D call: TRBD2 (5 bases). Trimming stripped 5 bases from V and 4 bases from J, with 19 bases between. CDR1 is SGHTA, CDR2 FQGTGA, per germline. CDR3 length: 16 residues. CDR3 region: CASSRTGDPYADTQYF. Written as DNA, the CDR3 is TGTGCCAGCAGCCGCACCGGGGATCCCTATGCAGATACGCAGTATTTT.

The chain combines TRBV7-2 with TRBJ2-7; the D gene could be TRBD1 or TRBD2 (5 bases each). Germline-derived CDR1 and CDR2 are SGHTA and FQGNSA. V dropped 3 bases and J dropped 2 bases, with 14 bases sitting between them. The CDR3 sequence is 15 residues long. CDR3 loop: CASSLGRGAAYEQYF. DNA of the CDR3: TGTGCCAGCAGCTTGGGTCGAGGGGCGGCCTACGAGCAGTACTTC.

The chain combines TRBV6-1 with TRBJ1-1; the match to TRBD1 covers 8 bases. The CDR3 consists of 14 residues. CDR1 is MNHNS and CDR2 is SASEGT in the germline V gene. V lost 5 bases and J lost 4; bases outside the gene matches: 6. The CDR3 here is CASSSGGHGTEAFF. CDR3 sequence (DNA): TGTGCCAGCAGTTCAGGGGGCCATGGCACTGAAGCTTTCTTT.

The chain carries TRBV2 and TRBJ2-5, with TRBD2 matching over 7 bases. V lost 3 bases, J lost 4 bases, and 5 bases stayed unmatched. The CDR3 is 14 amino acids. Per germline, CDR1 SNHLY and CDR2 FYNNEI. The CDR3 coding sequence is TGTGCCAGCAGTGACGGGACTACCAGAGAGACCCAGTACTTC. Translating gives CASSDGTTRETQYF.

The chain links TRBV7-2 to TRBJ2-3; D not certain. Germline V gene sequence: CDR1 SGHTA, CDR2 FQGNSA. There are 14 residues in the CDR3. Trimming removed 5 bases from V and 0 bases from J, with 9 bases in between. CDR3 bases: TGTGCCAGCAGCCAGGTGATTAGCACAGATACGCAGTATTTT. The encoded protein is CASSQVISTDTQYF.

The CDR3 loop is CASRTGTGGAGDNEQFF. The CDR3 DNA reads as TGCGCCAGTCGTACCGGGACAGGGGGCGCGGGAGACAATGAGCAGTTCTTC. The chain employs TRBV4-1 and TRBJ2-1; 12 nucleotides agree with TRBD1. In germline, CDR1 is MGHRA, CDR2 YSYEKL. Trimming removed 9 bases from V and 5 bases from J; junction bases left unmatched: 14. The CDR3 is made up of 17 amino acids.

This rearrangement joins TRBV9 to TRBJ2-3; TRBD2 is a possible D gene (6 bases). The CDR3 runs 13 residues. V was clipped by 7 bases and J by 0 bases, with 9 bases between them. Germline loops: CDR1 SGDLS, CDR2 YYNGEE. The CDR3: CASGRPSTDTQYF. The CDR3 DNA sequence: TGTGCCAGCGGGAGGCCTAGCACAGATACGCAGTATTTT.

The chain joins TRBV5-1 to TRBJ2-7; D is undetermined. Deletions cut 0 bases from V and 6 bases from J, with 13 bases between. CDR3 length: 14 residues. The germline V gene has CDR1 SGHRS and CDR2 YFSETQ. The CDR3 DNA is TGCGCCAGCAGCTTGGAGCCAGTTGGCTTCGAGCAGTACGTC. It translates to CASSLEPVGFEQYV.

This clone was counted a single time. As DNA, the CDR3 is TGTGCCAGCAGTCCCAGGGGAGGCTATCATTCTAATGAAAAACTGTTTTTT. Its translation: CASSPRGGYHSNEKLFF. V gene TRBV27 combines with J gene TRBJ1-4, with D tentatively TRBD1 (6 bases). Germline V gives CDR1 MNHEY, CDR2 SMNVEV (reference sequence). Deletions cut 5 bases from V and 3 bases from J, with 19 bases between. The CDR3 spans 17 residues.

Comment on this clone: The CDR3 does not close with the conserved phenylalanine or tryptophan, likely indicating a read error. No DNA is shown, since the ends of the CDR3 on it are uncertain; the CDR3 is the one TCRdb lists. This chain uses TRBV6-1 with TRBJ1-1; the table's D call, TRBD1, was not checked against the DNA. CDR1 is MNHNS and CDR2 is SASEGT in the germline V gene. The CDR3 length is 9 residues, termini included. The CDR3 region is CASTTRTDL.

The chain links TRBV19 to TRBJ2-7; D might be TRBD2 (6 bases). Deletions cut 7 bases from V and 3 bases from J, with 13 bases between. This CDR3 is built from 13 residues. Per the germline V gene, CDR1 is LNHDA and CDR2 is SQIVND (reference sequence). The CDR3 sequence: CASKKGGDYEQYF. CDR3 coding DNA: TGTGCCAGTAAGAAAGGCGGGGACTACGAGCAGTACTTC.

The chain carries TRBV28 and TRBJ2-2; no definite D call. The CDR3 extends over 14 amino acids. Germline V gene data show CDR1 as MDHEN and CDR2 as SYDVKM. Deletions cut 7 bases from V and 0 bases from J, with 9 bases between. DNA of the CDR3: TGTGCCAGCACTCCGGAAGCGAACACCGGGGAGCTGTTTTTT. Protein sequence: CASTPEANTGELFF.

This clone was counted once. V gene TRBV28 combines with J gene TRBJ1-2; 8 bases agree with TRBD1. Germline CDR1 is MDHEN and CDR2 is SYDVKM. CDR3 size: 15 residues. V trimming: 5 bases; J trimming: 8 bases; junction bases outside the gene matches: 13. CDR3 sequence (DNA): TGTGCCAGCAGTGATGGACAGGGAAGGCTGCTAGGCTACACCTTC. This gives the protein CASSDGQGRLLGYTF.

V and J are TRBV9 and TRBJ2-2; 10 bases are shared with TRBD1. This CDR3 has 15 residues. With V trimmed by 3 bases and J by 6 bases, 5 bases remained unmatched. The germline gives CDR1 SGDLS, CDR2 YYNGEE. CDR3 amino acids: CASSGTGTGAGELFF. CDR3 coding DNA: TGTGCCAGCAGCGGGACCGGGACAGGGGCCGGGGAGCTGTTTTTT.

The chain combines TRBV6-1 with TRBJ2-3; 11 bases are a match to TRBD2. The CDR3 sequence is 18 residues long. Losses at the gene ends were 6 bases for V and 3 bases for J; bases not matched to a gene: 14. Per germline, CDR1 MNHNS and CDR2 SASEGT. DNA of the CDR3: TGTGCCAGCAGAGAACTACTGGGGACTAGCGGTCCTACAGATACGCAGTATTTT. This codes for CASRELLGTSGPTDTQYF.

This clone has only a few counts. This rearrangement joins TRBV20-1 to TRBJ2-7; no reliable D call. Between the trimmed V and J ends, which lost 8 bases and 1 base, there was a span of 9 bases. This CDR3 spans 11 amino acids. The germline gives CDR1 DFQATT, CDR2 SNEGSKA (reference sequence). CDR3: CSYLESYEQYF. The CDR3, as DNA: TGCAGTTACCTAGAGTCCTACGAGCAGTACTTC.

V and J are TRBV27 and TRBJ1-2; 7 bases match TRBD1. Germline V gives CDR1 MNHEY, CDR2 SMNVEV (reference sequence). The CDR3 has 15 amino acids. V shed 7 bases and J 1 base; nucleotides not matched to a gene: 9. The CDR3 loop reads CASTQGVAYNYGYTF. The CDR3 DNA follows: TGTGCCAGCACCCAGGGGGTCGCGTATAACTATGGCTACACCTTC.

This chain joins TRBV10-3 and TRBJ1-4; D is unresolved. Germline V gene sequence: CDR1 ENHRY, CDR2 SYGVKD. Trimming shortened V by 4 bases and J by 3 bases, and 6 bases separated the two germline ends. This CDR3 comprises 13 residues. Here the CDR3 reads CAISVAPNEKLFF. In nucleotides, the CDR3 is TGTGCCATCAGTGTAGCCCCTAATGAAAAACTGTTTTTT.

The chain is built from TRBV5-1 and TRBJ2-5; perhaps TRBD1 as D (6 bases). Germline CDR1 SGHRS, CDR2 YFSETQ. V was pared by 0 bases and J by 5 bases, with 11 bases between. The CDR3 spans 14 residues. The chain's CDR3 is CASSLDRVVETQYF. The CDR3 DNA sequence: TGCGCCAGCAGCTTGGACAGGGTGGTGGAGACCCAGTACTTC.

This chain links TRBV5-8 with TRBJ1-1; tentatively, D is TRBD1 (5 bases). Germline lookup yields CDR1 SGHTS and CDR2 YDEGEE. This CDR3 contains 12 residues. The germline V and J ends were trimmed by 1 base and 7 bases, with 8 bases remaining between them. CDR3 sequence reads: CASSLWGLEAFF. CDR3 DNA sequence: TGTGCCAGCAGCTTGTGGGGCCTTGAAGCTTTCTTT. Based on the CDR3 plus reference TRBV5-8 and TRBJ1-1, the full variable domain is EAGVTQSPTHLIKTRGQQATLRCSPISGHTSVYWYQQALGLGLQFLLWYDEGEERNRGNFPPRFSGRQFPNYSSELNVNALELEDSALYLCASSLWGLEAFFGQGTRLTVV.

The CDR3 sequence is CASSTDRANYGYTF. The CDR3, as DNA: TGTGCCAGCAGCACGGACAGGGCTAACTATGGCTACACCTTC. V is TRBV5-6 and J is TRBJ1-2; TRBD1 matches 8 bases. V was pared by 4 bases and J by 0 bases, with 2 bases of the junction left unmatched. The CDR3 totals 14 residues. CDR1 and CDR2 (germline): SGHDT, YYEEEE.

This clone occurred once. The rearrangement joins TRBV27 to TRBJ1-1, with D maybe TRBD1 (5 bases). V dropped 5 bases and J dropped 5 bases, with 12 bases sitting between them. Germline values: CDR1 MNHEY, CDR2 SMNVEV (reference sequence). The length of the CDR3 is 13 residues. In DNA form, the CDR3 reads TGTGCCAGCAGTCCGACCCGGGGGACTGAAGCTTTCTTT. The encoded protein is CASSPTRGTEAFF.

This clone has only one observation. CDR3 amino acids: CASSRRGGGNTGELFF. The CDR3 DNA sequence: TGTGCCAGCAGCCGCCGGGGAGGGGGGAACACCGGGGAGCTGTTTTTT. The chain links TRBV7-2 to TRBJ2-2; a possible D gene is TRBD2 (7 bases). CDR3 length: 16 residues. From germline, CDR1 is SGHTA and CDR2 FQGNSA. V gave up 5 bases and J gave up 1 base, with 14 bases separating them.